The TCR beta chain described here comes from a study of T cells in Graves' hyperthyroidism and ophthalmopathy. General study findings and limits: Ophthalmopathy and stable hyperthyroidism were told apart by a 13 V-J model. Blood shared most expanded thyroid clonotypes above 0.001.

The ends lost 4 bases at V and 5 bases at J; junction bases unmatched: 18. This CDR3 has 18 residues. In germline, CDR1 is SGHDT, CDR2 YYEEEE. At least ten counts were recorded for this clonotype. Its antigen is still unknown. Lactation, pregnancy, other autoimmune disease or uncontrolled infection excluded patients. A roughly 10 ml volume of fresh peripheral blood provided the PBMCs. Template material for amplifying TCR beta CDR3 regions consisted of RNA transcripts. During a first-round RT-PCR of the TCR CDR3, the HTBI primer set was used. TCRdb independently ran MiXCR on the multiplex PCR reads; one entry per CDR3 protein. The table has a few hundred thousand distinct CDR3 sequences, less than 25% seen once.

This sequence originates from a man aged 18 to 29 with Graves' hyperthyroidism. Sequencing was done on a sample of blood. This chain links TRBV5-6 with TRBJ1-1; 9 bases are a match to TRBD1. CDR3: CASSPGQGFGKPATEAFF. The CDR3 region has the DNA TGTGCCAGCAGCCCCGGACAGGGGTTCGGAAAACCCGCTACTGAAGCTTTCTTT.